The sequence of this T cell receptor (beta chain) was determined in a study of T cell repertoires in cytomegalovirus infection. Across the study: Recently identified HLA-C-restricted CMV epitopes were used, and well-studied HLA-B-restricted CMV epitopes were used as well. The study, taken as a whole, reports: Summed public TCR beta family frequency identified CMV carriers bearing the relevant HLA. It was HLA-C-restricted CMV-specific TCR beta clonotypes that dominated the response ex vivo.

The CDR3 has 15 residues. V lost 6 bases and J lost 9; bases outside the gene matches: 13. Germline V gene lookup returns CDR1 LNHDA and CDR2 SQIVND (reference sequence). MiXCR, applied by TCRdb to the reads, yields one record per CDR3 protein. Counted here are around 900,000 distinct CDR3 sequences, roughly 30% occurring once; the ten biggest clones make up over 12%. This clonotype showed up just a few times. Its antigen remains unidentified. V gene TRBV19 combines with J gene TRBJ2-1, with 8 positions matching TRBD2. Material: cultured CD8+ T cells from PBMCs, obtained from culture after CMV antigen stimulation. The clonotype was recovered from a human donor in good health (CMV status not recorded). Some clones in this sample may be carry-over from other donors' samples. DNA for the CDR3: TGTGCCAGTAGCCCTTTATCGGGGGGGACCGGTGAGCAGTTCTTC. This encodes CASSPLSGGTGEQFF.